This entry is about one TCR beta chain. The target antigen is unknown. PCR used 60 Vbeta primers and 13 Jbeta primers. Produced via immunoSEQ multiplex PCR; TCRdb's table is partial and in-frame only. The repertoire holds 150,000 to 200,000 clones, with around 84% as singletons. The data belong to a study of cytomegalovirus exposure and HLA in healthy donors. The study, taken as a whole, reports: A later analysis revealed that TCR association rates differed between HLA loci, peaking at DRB1 and bottoming out at HLA-C. Further analysis, carried out later, found HLA-associated TCR beta chains more clonally expanded than equally common other chains. In vitro, three CMV-associated chains proved specific for CMV antigens. Reportedly, cytomegalovirus status was diagnosed with high sensitivity and specificity.

CDR1 SGHRS and CDR2 YFSETQ come from the germline V gene. CDR3 length equals 16 residues. Trimming removed 1 base from V and 0 bases from J, with 10 bases in between. The sequencing sample was made of PBMCs. V is TRBV5-1 and J is TRBJ1-4; D unresolved. The clonotype originates from a woman aged 18-29 years in good health and CMV-seronegative. This CDR3 is CASSLMAGSTNEKLFF. CDR3 coding DNA: TGCGCCAGCAGCTTGATGGCAGGCTCAACTAATGAAAAACTGTTTTTT.